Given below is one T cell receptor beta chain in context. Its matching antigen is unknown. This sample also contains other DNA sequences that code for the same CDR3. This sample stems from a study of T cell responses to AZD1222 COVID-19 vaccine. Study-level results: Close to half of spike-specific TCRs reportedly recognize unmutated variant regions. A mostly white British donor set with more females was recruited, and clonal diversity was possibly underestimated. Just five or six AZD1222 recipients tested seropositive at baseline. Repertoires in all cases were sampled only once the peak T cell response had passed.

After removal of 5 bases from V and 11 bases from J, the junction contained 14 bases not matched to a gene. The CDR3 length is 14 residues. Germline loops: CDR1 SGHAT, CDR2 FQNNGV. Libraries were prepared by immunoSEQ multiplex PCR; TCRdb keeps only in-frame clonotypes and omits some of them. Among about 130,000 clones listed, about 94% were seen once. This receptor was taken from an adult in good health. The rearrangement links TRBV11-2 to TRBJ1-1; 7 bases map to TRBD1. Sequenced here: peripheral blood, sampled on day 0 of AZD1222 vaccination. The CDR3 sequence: CASSALTGNSEAFF. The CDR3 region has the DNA TGTGCCAGCAGCGCCTTGACAGGGAACAGTGAGGCTTTCTTT.